What follows is one TCR beta chain and its context. The antigen this receptor binds is unknown. No base quality values were provided; no much bigger clone lies one nucleotide off. Libraries were made using RT-PCR. The data were produced on an Illumina HiSeq 2500. TCRdb reworked the public reads: Q25 trimming with fastp, MiXCR clone assembly, productive beta chains retained. Rows are unified per CDR3 protein, each entry keeping the most common DNA and genes. The sample table holds hundreds of thousands of distinct CDR3 sequences, of which around a sixth were seen once. Approximately 10% of the sample lies in the top ten. For CDR1 and CDR2, the germline V gene lists KGHDR and SFDVKD. The junction shows trimming of 7 bases on V and 8 bases on J, and the gene matches do not reach 3 bases of it. From the cysteine up to the phenylalanine, the CDR3 has a length of 14 residues. The sequence is cut down to CDR3 DNA, 42 bases in frame from base 1.

The data stem from a study of response to subunit inactivated influenza vaccine (dated by TCRdb to the late 2010s). Describing the broader study: Deep quantitative profiling of the T cell receptor repertoire was used in the study to follow responses to a trivalent subunit inactivated influenza vaccine. The paper's findings and limits, for the study overall: It was suggested by the authors that each seasonal influenza vaccination may recruit only a limited number of new T cells.

Recombination linked TRBV24-1 to TRBJ2-1; the central 14 bases match TRBD2. The clonotype comes from a man aged 50 or older who received an inactivated influenza vaccine. Donor details come from another sample of the same person, matched by shared clones. Sequencing was performed on PBMCs from blood, taken 5 to 6 days after vaccination. DNA sequence: TGTGCCACCAGAGGGACTAGCGGGAGCGATGAGCAGTTCTTC. Translation gives CATRGTSGSDEQFF.